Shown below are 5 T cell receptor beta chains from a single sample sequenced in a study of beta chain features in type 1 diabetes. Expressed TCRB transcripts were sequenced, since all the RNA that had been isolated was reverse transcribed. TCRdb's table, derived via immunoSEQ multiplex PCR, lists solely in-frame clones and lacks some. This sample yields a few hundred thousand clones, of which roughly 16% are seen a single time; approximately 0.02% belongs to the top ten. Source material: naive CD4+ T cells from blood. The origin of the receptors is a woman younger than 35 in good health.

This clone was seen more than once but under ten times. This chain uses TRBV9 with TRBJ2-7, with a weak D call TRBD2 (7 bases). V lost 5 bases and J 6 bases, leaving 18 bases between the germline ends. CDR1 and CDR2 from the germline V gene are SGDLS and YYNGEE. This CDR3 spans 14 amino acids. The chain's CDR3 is CASSRGRGGSEQYF. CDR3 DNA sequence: TGTGCCAGCAGTCGGGGGCGGGGAGGGAGCGAGCAGTACTTC.

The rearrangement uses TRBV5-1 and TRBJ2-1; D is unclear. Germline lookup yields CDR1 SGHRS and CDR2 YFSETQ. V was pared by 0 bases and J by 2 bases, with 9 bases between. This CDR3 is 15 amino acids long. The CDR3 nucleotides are TGCGCCAGCAGCTTGGACCTATCCCCCTACAATGAGCAGTTCTTC. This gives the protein CASSLDLSPYNEQFF.

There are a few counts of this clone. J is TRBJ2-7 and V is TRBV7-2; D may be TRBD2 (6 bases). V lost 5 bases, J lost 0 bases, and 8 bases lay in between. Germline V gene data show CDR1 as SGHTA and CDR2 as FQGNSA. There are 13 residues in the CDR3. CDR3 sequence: CASSRDFSYEQYF. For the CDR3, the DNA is TGTGCCAGCAGCAGGGACTTCTCCTACGAGCAGTACTTC.

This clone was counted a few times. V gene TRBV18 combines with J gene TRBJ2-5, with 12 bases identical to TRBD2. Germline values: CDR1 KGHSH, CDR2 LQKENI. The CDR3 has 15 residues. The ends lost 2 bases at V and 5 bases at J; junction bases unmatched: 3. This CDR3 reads CASSPGLAGKETQYF. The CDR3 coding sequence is TGTGCCAGCTCACCAGGACTAGCGGGAAAGGAGACCCAGTACTTC.

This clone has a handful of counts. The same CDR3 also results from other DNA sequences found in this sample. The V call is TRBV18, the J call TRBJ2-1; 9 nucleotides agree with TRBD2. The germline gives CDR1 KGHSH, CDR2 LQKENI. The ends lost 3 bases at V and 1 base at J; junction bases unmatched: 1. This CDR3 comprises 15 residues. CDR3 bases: TGTGCCAGCTCACCGACTAGCGGATCCTACAATGAGCAGTTCTTC. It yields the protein CASSPTSGSYNEQFF.